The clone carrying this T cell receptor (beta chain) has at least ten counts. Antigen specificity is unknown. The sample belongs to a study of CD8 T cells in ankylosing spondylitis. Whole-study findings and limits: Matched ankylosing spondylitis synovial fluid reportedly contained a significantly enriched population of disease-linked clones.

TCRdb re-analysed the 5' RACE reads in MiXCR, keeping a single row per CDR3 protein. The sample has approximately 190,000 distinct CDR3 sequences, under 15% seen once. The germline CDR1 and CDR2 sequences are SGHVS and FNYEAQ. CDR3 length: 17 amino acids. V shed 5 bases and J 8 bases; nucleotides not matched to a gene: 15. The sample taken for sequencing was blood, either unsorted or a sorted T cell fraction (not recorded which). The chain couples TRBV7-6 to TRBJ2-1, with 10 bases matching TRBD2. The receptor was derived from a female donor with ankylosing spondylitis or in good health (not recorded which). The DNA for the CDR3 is TGTGCCAGCAGCCCAACTCCCCTAGCGGGAGTGGCACATGAGCAGTTCTTC. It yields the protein CASSPTPLAGVAHEQFF.